This entry lists 21 T cell receptor beta chains sequenced from one sample in a study of technical replicates of blood from a few donors. Clones were sequenced by immunoSEQ multiplex PCR, and TCRdb holds only the in-frame ones, with some missing. This table holds some 77,000 clones, roughly 90% found once. Sequencing was done on a sample of T cells isolated from PBMCs. The receptors shown here come from a human donor in good health.

J is TRBJ2-1 and V is TRBV28, with 13 bases fitting TRBD2. Per the germline V gene, CDR1 is MDHEN and CDR2 is SYDVKM. Losses at the gene ends were 6 bases for V and 5 bases for J; bases not matched to a gene: 7. The CDR3 extends over 16 amino acids. The CDR3, as DNA: TGTGCCAGCAGGCATCCCGGGACTAGCGGGGACAATGAGCAGTTCTTC. Translated: CASRHPGTSGDNEQFF.

V gene TRBV6-5 combines with J gene TRBJ1-1; the match to TRBD1 covers 7 bases. CDR1 is MNHEY and CDR2 is SVGAGI in the germline V gene. The CDR3 is 13 amino acids. V lost 6 bases and J lost 0; bases outside the gene matches: 1. The CDR3 loop reads CASRQGLNTEAFF. CDR3 DNA sequence: TGTGCCAGCAGACAGGGGTTGAACACTGAAGCTTTCTTT.

This clone turned up a few times. The chain recombines TRBV19 with TRBJ2-2, with 8 nucleotides matching TRBD1. The germline V gene encodes CDR1 LNHDA and CDR2 SQIVND (reference sequence). This CDR3 contains 14 residues. The V and J ends lost 6 bases and 5 bases, in that order; junction bases with no gene match: 5. CDR3 in amino acids: CASSGQGVTGELFF. For the CDR3, the DNA is TGTGCCAGTAGCGGACAGGGTGTGACCGGGGAGCTGTTTTTT.

V and J are TRBV13 and TRBJ2-7; 11 nucleotides match TRBD2. The V gene's germline CDR1 is PRHDT and CDR2 FYEKMQ (reference sequence). J gave up 2 bases and V 4 bases, and 7 bases lay outside the gene matches. CDR3 length equals 16 residues. The CDR3 here is CASSSLLAGDPYEQYF. The CDR3 region has the DNA TGTGCCAGCAGCTCACTACTAGCGGGAGACCCCTACGAGCAGTACTTC.

The rearrangement joins TRBV27 to TRBJ2-5; D is undetermined. Between the trimmed V and J ends, which lost 4 bases and 2 bases, there was a span of 8 bases. The CDR3 loop spans 13 amino acids. Germline V CDR1 and CDR2: MNHEY, SMNVEV (reference sequence). The CDR3, as DNA: TGTGCCAGCAGTTCAGTGTTACAAGAGACCCAGTACTTC. As protein: CASSSVLQETQYF.

The V and J genes are TRBV27 and TRBJ1-1, with 8 bases lining up with TRBD1. The CDR3 consists of 14 residues. Germline lookup yields CDR1 MNHEY and CDR2 SMNVEV (reference sequence). Germline trimming cut 4 bases from V and 4 bases from J; bases unmatched to any gene: 5. The CDR3 bases are TGTGCCAGCAGTTCAGGGGGCTGGGGCACTGAAGCTTTCTTT. It yields the protein CASSSGGWGTEAFF.

The rearrangement uses TRBV2 and TRBJ1-2; D is ambiguous. The ends were cut back, 0 bases at V and 4 bases at J, with 15 bases in the middle. The CDR3 contains 16 residues. The germline V gene encodes CDR1 SNHLY and CDR2 FYNNEI. The chain's CDR3 is CASSEARSLLGYGYTF. The CDR3 coding sequence is TGTGCCAGCAGTGAAGCGCGGTCCCTACTCGGCTATGGCTACACCTTC.

The rearrangement links TRBV28 to TRBJ2-7; unclear D gene. V was trimmed by 3 bases and J by 2 bases, leaving 8 bases between them. There are 13 residues in the CDR3. Germline V lookup: CDR1 MDHEN, CDR2 SYDVKM. The DNA of the CDR3 is TGTGCCAGCAGTTTTCTCTTTACCTACGAGCAGTACTTC. Translation: CASSFLFTYEQYF.

The chain has TRBV6-6 and TRBJ2-1, with D maybe TRBD2 (5 bases). The CDR3 is made up of 13 amino acids. Germline values: CDR1 MNHNY, CDR2 SVGAGI (reference sequence). V was trimmed by 6 bases and J by 3 bases, leaving 9 bases between them. This CDR3 is CASSPGLYNEQFF. The CDR3 region has the DNA TGTGCCAGCAGCCCCGGACTCTACAATGAGCAGTTCTTC.

The chain couples TRBV7-3 to TRBJ1-2; D unresolved. The CDR3 is 13 residues long. The V gene's germline CDR1 is SGHTA and CDR2 FQGTGA. Deletions cut 5 bases from V and 7 bases from J, with 14 bases between. CDR3: CASSRNPGAGYTF. In DNA form, the CDR3 reads TGTGCCAGCAGCCGAAACCCAGGTGCTGGCTACACCTTC. Together with reference TRBV7-3 and TRBJ1-2, the CDR3 gives the full variable domain: GAGVSQTPSNKVTEKGKYVELRCDPISGHTALYWYRQSLGQGPEFLIYFQGTGAADDSGLPNDRFFAVRPEGSVSTLKIQRTERGDSAVYLCASSRNPGAGYTFGSGTRLTVV.

V and J are TRBV28 and TRBJ2-1, with 9 bases matching TRBD2. Trimming took 7 bases from V and 14 from J; bases not matched to a gene: 12. Per germline, CDR1 MDHEN and CDR2 SYDVKM. This CDR3 is built from 13 residues. The CDR3 nucleotides are TGTGCCAGCACCTTAGCGGGGGCTGGGTCGGAGTTCTTC. Its translation is CASTLAGAGSEFF.

The CDR3 DNA follows: TGTGCCAGCAGCTTAGTCGCTAGCGGGAGGCTGAATGAGCAGTTCTTC. It specifies CASSLVASGRLNEQFF. This chain connects TRBV7-6 to TRBJ2-1; TRBD2 aligns across 11 bases. Germline trimming cut 1 base from V and 7 bases from J; bases unmatched to any gene: 6. The germline CDR1 and CDR2 sequences are SGHVS and FNYEAQ. CDR3 length: 16 amino acids.

The chain has TRBV6-5 and TRBJ1-1, with D perhaps TRBD1 (6 bases). There are 12 residues in the CDR3. V was pared by 8 bases and J by 4 bases, with 11 bases between. Per the germline V gene, CDR1 is MNHEY and CDR2 is SVGAGI. The CDR3 here is CASSRGLTEAFF. The CDR3 DNA sequence: TGTGCCAGCTCCAGGGGTCTCACTGAAGCTTTCTTT.

The CDR3 coding sequence is TGTGCCAGTAGTATTTTGGGACAGCTTAACTATGGCTACACCTTC. Its protein is CASSILGQLNYGYTF. The V call is TRBV19, the J call TRBJ1-2; 7 nucleotides line up with TRBD1. The CDR3 spans 15 residues. The trim removed 3 bases at V and 1 base at J, leaving 5 bases unmatched. In germline, CDR1 is LNHDA, CDR2 SQIVND (reference sequence).

The chain uses TRBV7-6 and TRBJ2-1; D might be TRBD1 (5 bases). The V end was cut by 1 base, the J end by 4 bases, with 8 bases between. Germline V CDR1 and CDR2: SGHVS, FNYEAQ. This CDR3 is built from 14 residues. CDR3 region: CASSLGGSYNEQFF. CDR3 sequence (DNA): TGTGCCAGCAGCTTAGGGGGCTCGTACAATGAGCAGTTCTTC.

J is TRBJ1-4 and V is TRBV4-1; 11 positions agree with TRBD1. J gave up 10 bases and V 7 bases, and 17 bases lay outside the gene matches. CDR3 length equals 17 residues. CDR1 and CDR2 (germline): MGHRA, YSYEKL. The CDR3 sequence is CASKPIPTGQGEGKLFF. The CDR3 DNA is TGCGCCAGCAAACCAATTCCCACGGGACAGGGGGAAGGAAAACTGTTTTTT.

The chain links TRBV9 to TRBJ2-2; D perhaps matches TRBD2 (7 bases). With 2 bases removed from V and 5 bases from J, the gap between germline ends came to 13 bases. The CDR3 runs to 15 residues. The germline V gene encodes CDR1 SGDLS and CDR2 YYNGEE. CDR3 region: CASSVSGGRTGELFF. CDR3 in DNA: TGTGCCAGCAGCGTTTCGGGGGGCCGGACCGGGGAGCTGTTTTTT.

V is TRBV29-1 and J is TRBJ2-3; possibly TRBD2 for D (6 bases). CDR3 length: 15 residues. The ends were cut back, 4 bases at V and 0 bases at J, with 14 bases in the middle. CDR1 and CDR2 (germline): SQVTM, ANQGSEA. CDR3 sequence reads: CSVGELAGSTDTQYF. The CDR3 region has the DNA TGCAGCGTTGGAGAACTTGCGGGAAGCACAGATACGCAGTATTTT.

The chain couples TRBV28 to TRBJ2-7; 7 bases agree with TRBD2. The germline V gene has CDR1 MDHEN and CDR2 SYDVKM. Trimming cost V 6 bases and J 4 bases; bases outside gene matches: 9. The CDR3 runs to 14 residues. Here the CDR3 DNA reads TGTGCCAGCAGCCCAGACCGGGAGGTATACGAGCAGTACTTC. Protein product: CASSPDREVYEQYF.

This sequence joins TRBV5-1 and TRBJ1-3; D unclear. With 2 bases removed from V and 3 bases from J, the gap between germline ends came to 15 bases. This CDR3 region has 16 residues. CDR1 and CDR2 from the germline V gene are SGHRS and YFSETQ. CDR3 protein: CASSLSGPGNGNTIYF. CDR3 DNA: TGCGCCAGCAGCTTATCCGGTCCGGGGAATGGAAACACCATATATTTT.

The chain links TRBV19 to TRBJ2-2; D is perhaps TRBD1 (6 bases). The CDR3 length is 15 residues. Germline V lookup: CDR1 LNHDA, CDR2 SQIVND (reference sequence). V was cut by 7 bases and J by 6 bases, with 18 bases left in between. The CDR3 is CASTVLGAGAGELFF. The CDR3 coding sequence is TGTGCCAGTACAGTCCTCGGGGCAGGGGCCGGGGAGCTGTTTTTT.